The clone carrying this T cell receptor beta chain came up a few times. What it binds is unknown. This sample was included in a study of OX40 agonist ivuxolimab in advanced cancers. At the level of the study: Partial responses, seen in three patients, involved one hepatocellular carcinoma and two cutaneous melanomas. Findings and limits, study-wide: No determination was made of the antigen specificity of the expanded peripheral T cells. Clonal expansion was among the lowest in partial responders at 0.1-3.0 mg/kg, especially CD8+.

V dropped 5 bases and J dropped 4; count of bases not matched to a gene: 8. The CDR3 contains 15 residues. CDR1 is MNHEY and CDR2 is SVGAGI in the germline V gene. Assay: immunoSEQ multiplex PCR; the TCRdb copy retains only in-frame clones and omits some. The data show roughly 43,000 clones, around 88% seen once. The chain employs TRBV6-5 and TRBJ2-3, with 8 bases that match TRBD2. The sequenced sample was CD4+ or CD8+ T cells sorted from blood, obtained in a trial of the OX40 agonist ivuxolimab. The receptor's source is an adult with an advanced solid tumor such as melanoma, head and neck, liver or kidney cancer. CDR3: CASSSRGGRADTQYF. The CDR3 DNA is TGTGCCAGCAGTAGCCGGGGGGGCCGCGCAGATACGCAGTATTTT.